This T cell receptor beta chain was obtained from a study of cytomegalovirus exposure and HLA in healthy donors. PCR primers comprised 60 Vbeta and 13 Jbeta primers. Libraries were prepared by immunoSEQ multiplex PCR; TCRdb keeps only in-frame clonotypes and omits some of them. The sample yields 100,000 to 150,000 clones, around three quarters seen once. The V end lost 1 base, the J end lost 0 bases, and 7 bases lay between the germline ends. Germline V lookup: CDR1 SNHLY, CDR2 FYNNEI. CDR3 length: 15 amino acids. V usage is TRBV2 and J usage is TRBJ1-5; D is unresolved. This TCR was sampled from a male donor in good health and CMV-seronegative. Specimen: PBMCs. The CDR3 loop is CASSEGAASNQPQHF. CDR3 DNA: TGTGCCAGCAGTGAAGGGGCAGCTAGCAATCAGCCCCAGCATTTT.